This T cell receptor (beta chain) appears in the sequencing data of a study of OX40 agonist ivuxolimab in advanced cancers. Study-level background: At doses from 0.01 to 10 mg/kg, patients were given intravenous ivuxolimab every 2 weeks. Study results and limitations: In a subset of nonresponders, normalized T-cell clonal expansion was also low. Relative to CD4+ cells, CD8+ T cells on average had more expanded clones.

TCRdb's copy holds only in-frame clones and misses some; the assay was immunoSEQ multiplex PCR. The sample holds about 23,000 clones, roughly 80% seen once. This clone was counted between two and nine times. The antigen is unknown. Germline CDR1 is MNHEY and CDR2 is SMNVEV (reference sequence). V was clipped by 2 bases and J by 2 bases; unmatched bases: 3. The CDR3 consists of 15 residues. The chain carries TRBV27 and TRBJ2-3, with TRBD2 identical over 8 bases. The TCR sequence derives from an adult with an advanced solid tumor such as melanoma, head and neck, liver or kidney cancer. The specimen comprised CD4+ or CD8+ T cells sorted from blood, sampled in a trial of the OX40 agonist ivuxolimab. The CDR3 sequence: CASSLVAGNTDTQYF. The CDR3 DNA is TGTGCCAGCAGTTTAGTAGCGGGAAACACAGATACGCAGTATTTT.